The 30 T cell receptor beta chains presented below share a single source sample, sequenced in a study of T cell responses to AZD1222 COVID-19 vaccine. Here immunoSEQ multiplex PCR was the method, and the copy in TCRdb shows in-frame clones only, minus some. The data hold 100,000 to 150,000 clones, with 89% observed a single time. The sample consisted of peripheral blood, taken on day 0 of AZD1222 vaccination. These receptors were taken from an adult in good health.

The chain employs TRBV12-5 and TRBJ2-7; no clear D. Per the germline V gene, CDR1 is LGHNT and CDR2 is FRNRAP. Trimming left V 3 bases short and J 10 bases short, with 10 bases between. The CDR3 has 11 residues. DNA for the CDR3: TGTGCTAGTGGTTTTTCTGGTTCACAGTACTTC. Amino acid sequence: CASGFSGSQYF.

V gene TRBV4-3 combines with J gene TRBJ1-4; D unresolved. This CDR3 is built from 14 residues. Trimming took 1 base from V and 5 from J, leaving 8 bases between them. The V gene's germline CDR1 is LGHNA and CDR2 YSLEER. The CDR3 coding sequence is TGCGCCAGCAGCCAAGGGACGGGGAATGAAAAACTGTTTTTT. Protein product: CASSQGTGNEKLFF.

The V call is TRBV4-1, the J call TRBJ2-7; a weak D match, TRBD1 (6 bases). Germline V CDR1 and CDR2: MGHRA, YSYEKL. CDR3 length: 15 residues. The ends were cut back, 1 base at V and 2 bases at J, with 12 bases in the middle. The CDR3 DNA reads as TGCGCCAGCAGCCAAGTTCTGGACAGTCCCTACGAGCAGTACTTC. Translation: CASSQVLDSPYEQYF.

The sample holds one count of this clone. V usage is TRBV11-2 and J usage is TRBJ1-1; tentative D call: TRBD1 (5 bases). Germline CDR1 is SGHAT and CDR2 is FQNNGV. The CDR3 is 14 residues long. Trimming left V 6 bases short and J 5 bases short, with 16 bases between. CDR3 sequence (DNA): TGTGCCAGCAGGGCCGGGGGATCGAGTACTGAAGCTTTCTTT. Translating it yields CASRAGGSSTEAFF. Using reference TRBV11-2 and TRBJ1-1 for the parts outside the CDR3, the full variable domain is EAGVAQSPRYKIIEKRQSVAFWCNPISGHATLYWYQQILGQGPKLLIQFQNNGVVDDSQLPKDRFSAERLKGVDSTLKIQPAKLEDSAVYLCASRAGGSSTEAFFGQGTRLTVV.

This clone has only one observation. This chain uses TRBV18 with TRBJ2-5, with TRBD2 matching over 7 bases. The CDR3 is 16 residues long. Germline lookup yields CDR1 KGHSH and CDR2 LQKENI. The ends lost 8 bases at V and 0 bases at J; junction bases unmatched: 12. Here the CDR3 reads CASVKEAGEYQETQYF. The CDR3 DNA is TGTGCCAGCGTGAAGGAGGCGGGAGAGTACCAAGAGACCCAGTACTTC. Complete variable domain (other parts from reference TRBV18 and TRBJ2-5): NAGVMQNPRHLVRRRGQEARLRCSPMKGHSHVYWYRQLPEEGLKFMVYLQKENIIDESGMPKERFSAEFPKEGPSILRIQQVVRGDSAAYFCASVKEAGEYQETQYFGPGTRLLVL.

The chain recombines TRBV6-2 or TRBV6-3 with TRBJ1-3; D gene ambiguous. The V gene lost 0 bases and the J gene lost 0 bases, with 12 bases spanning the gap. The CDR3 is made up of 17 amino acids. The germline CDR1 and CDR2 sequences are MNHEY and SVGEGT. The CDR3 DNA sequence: TGTGCCAGCAGTTACTCCTTTTCCGCCACCTCTGGAAACACCATATATTTT. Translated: CASSYSFSATSGNTIYF.

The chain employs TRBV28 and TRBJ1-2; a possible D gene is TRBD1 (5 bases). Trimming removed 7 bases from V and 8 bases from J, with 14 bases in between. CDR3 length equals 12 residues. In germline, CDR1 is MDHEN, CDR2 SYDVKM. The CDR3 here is CASTTGERGYTF. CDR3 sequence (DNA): TGTGCCAGCACTACAGGTGAAAGAGGCTACACCTTC.

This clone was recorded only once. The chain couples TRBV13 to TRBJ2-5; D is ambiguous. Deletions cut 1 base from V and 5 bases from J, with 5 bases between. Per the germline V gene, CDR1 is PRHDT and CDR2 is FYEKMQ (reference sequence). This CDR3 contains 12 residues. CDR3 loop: CASSLVRETQYF. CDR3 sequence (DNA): TGTGCCAGCAGCTTAGTTAGGGAGACCCAGTACTTC.

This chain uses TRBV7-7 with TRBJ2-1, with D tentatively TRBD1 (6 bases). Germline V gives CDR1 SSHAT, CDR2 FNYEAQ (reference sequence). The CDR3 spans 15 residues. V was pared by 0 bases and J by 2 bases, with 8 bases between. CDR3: CASSLAWGPYNEQFF. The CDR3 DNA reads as TGTGCCAGCAGCTTAGCGTGGGGGCCCTACAATGAGCAGTTCTTC.

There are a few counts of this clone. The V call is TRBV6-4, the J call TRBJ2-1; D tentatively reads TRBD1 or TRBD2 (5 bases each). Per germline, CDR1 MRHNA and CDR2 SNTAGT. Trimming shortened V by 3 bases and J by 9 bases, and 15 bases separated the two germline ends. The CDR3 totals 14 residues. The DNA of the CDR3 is TGTGCCAGCAGTGAGTGGCAGGGAGAAGGTGAGCAGTTCTTC. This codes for CASSEWQGEGEQFF.

CDR3 protein: CAISPGYGETNTEAFF. CDR3 sequence (DNA): TGTGCCATCAGCCCGGGGTATGGCGAAACCAACACTGAAGCTTTCTTT. The V call is TRBV10-3, the J call TRBJ1-1; D remains unclear. Germline CDR1 and CDR2: ENHRY and SYGVKD. The CDR3 is 16 amino acids. V lost 6 bases and J lost 2, with 19 bases in between.

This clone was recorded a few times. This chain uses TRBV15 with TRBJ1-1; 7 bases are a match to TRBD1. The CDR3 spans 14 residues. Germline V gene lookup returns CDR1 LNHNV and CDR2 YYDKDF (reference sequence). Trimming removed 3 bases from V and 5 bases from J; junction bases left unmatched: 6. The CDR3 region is CATSRNRQGTEAFF. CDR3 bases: TGTGCCACCAGCAGGAACCGACAGGGAACTGAAGCTTTCTTT.

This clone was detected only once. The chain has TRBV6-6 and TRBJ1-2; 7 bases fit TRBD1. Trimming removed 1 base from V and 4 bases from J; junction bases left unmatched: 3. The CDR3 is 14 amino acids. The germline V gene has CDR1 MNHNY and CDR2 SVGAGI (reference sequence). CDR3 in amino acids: CASSYYRGSYGYTF. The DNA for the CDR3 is TGTGCCAGCAGTTACTACAGGGGTTCCTATGGCTACACCTTC.

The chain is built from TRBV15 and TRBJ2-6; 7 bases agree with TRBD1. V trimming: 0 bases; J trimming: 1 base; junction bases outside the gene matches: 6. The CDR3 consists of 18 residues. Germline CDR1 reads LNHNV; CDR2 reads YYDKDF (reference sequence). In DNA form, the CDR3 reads TGTGCCACCAGCAGAGAACGGGACAGCTATTCTGGGGCCAACGTCCTGACTTTC. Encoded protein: CATSRERDSYSGANVLTF.

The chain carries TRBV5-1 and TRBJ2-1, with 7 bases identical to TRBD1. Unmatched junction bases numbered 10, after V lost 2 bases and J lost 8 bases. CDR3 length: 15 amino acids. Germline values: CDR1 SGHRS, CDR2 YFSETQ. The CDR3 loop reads CASSFRQGGLHEQFF. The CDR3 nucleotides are TGCGCCAGCAGCTTCCGACAGGGTGGACTTCATGAGCAGTTCTTC.

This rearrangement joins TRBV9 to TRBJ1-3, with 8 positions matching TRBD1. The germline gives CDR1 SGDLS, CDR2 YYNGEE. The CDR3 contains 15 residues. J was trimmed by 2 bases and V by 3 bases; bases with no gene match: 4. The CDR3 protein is CASSASGGPGNTIYF. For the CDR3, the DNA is TGTGCCAGCAGCGCCTCAGGGGGCCCTGGAAACACCATATATTTT. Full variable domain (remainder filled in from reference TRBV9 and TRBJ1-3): DSGVTQTPKHLITATGQRVTLRCSPRSGDLSVYWYQQSLDQGLQFLIQYYNGEERAKGNILERFSAQQFPDLHSELNLSSLELGDSALYFCASSASGGPGNTIYFGEGSWLTVV.

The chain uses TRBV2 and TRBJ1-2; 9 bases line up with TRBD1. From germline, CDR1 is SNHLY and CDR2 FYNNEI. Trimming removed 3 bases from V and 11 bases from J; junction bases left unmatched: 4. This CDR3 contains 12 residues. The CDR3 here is CASSEDRGFYTF. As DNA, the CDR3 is TGTGCCAGCAGTGAGGACAGGGGTTTTTACACCTTC.

CDR3 sequence reads: CASSGQGFGTDTQYF. The DNA of the CDR3 is TGTGCCAGCAGCGGACAGGGTTTTGGGACAGATACGCAGTATTTT. The genes are TRBV2 and TRBJ2-3; 8 bases are shared with TRBD1. V trimming: 6 bases; J trimming: 3 bases; junction bases outside the gene matches: 8. There are 15 residues in the CDR3. From germline, CDR1 is SNHLY and CDR2 FYNNEI.

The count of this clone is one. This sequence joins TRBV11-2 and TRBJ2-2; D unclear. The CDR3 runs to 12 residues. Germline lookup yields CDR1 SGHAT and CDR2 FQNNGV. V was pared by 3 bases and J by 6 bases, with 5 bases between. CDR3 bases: TGTGCCAGCAGCTTTAATTCCGGGGAGCTGTTTTTT. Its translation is CASSFNSGELFF.

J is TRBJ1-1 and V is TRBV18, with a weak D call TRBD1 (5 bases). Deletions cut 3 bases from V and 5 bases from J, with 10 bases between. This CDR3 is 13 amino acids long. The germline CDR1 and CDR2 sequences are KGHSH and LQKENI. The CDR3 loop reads CASSPGGRTEAFF. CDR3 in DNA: TGTGCCAGCTCACCGGGGGGTCGAACTGAAGCTTTCTTT.

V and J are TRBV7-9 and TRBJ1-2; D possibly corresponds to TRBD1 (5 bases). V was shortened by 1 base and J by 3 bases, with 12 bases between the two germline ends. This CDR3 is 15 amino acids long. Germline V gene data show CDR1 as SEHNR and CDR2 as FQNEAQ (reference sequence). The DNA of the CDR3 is TGTGCCAGCAGCTTAGTGGCCGGAGGGGACTATGGCTACACCTTC. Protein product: CASSLVAGGDYGYTF.

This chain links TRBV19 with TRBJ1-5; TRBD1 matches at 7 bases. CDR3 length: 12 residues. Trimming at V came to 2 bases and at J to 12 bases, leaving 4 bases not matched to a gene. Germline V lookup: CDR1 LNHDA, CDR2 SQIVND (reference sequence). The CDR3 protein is CASSIRTGHQHF. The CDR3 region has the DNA TGTGCCAGTAGTATAAGGACAGGCCACCAGCATTTT.

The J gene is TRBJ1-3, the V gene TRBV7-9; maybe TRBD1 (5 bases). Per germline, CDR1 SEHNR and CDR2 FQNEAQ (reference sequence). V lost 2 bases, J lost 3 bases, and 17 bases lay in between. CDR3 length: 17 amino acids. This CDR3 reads CASSLQSTGAGGNTIYF. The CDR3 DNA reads TGTGCCAGCAGCTTACAAAGTACTGGGGCAGGTGGAAACACCATATATTTT.

Here the CDR3 reads CASTGVNLDGGSSYNEQFF. In DNA, the CDR3 is TGTGCCAGCACCGGAGTAAATCTGGACGGTGGCAGCTCCTACAATGAGCAGTTCTTC. This chain uses TRBV7-2 with TRBJ2-1; no firm D call. V gave up 7 bases and J gave up 0 bases, with 25 bases separating them. Germline loops: CDR1 SGHTA, CDR2 FQGNSA. The CDR3 covers 19 residues.

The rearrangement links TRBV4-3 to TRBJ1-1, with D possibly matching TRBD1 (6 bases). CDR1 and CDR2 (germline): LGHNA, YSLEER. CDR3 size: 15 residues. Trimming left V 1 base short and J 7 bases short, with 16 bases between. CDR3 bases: TGCGCCAGCAGCCAAGGAGCGAAGGGGACATATGAAGCTTTCTTT. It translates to CASSQGAKGTYEAFF.

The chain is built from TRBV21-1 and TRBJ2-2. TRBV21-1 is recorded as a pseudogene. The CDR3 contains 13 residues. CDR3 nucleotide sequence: TGTGCCAGCAGCAAAGGGGTAACCGGGGAGCTGTTTTTT. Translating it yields CASSKGVTGELFF.

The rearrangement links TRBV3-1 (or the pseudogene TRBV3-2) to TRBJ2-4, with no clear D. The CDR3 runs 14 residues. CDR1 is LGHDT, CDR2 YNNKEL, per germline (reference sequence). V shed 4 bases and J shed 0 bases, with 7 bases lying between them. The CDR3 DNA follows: TGTGCCAGCAGCCCCGACCTAGCCAAAAACATTCAGTACTTC. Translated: CASSPDLAKNIQYF.

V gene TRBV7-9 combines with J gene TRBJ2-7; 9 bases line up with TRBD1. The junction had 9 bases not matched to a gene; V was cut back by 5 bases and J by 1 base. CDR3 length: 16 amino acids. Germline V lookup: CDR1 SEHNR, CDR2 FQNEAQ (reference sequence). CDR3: CASSPGQGPLSYEQYF. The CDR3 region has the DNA TGTGCCAGCAGCCCCGGACAGGGGCCGCTGTCCTACGAGCAGTACTTC. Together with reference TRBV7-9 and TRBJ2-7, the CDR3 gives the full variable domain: DTGVSQNPRHKITKRGQNVTFRCDPISEHNRLYWYRQTLGQGPEFLTYFQNEAQLEKSRLLSDRFSAERPKGSFSTLEIQRTEQGDSAMYLCASSPGQGPLSYEQYFGPGTRLTVT.

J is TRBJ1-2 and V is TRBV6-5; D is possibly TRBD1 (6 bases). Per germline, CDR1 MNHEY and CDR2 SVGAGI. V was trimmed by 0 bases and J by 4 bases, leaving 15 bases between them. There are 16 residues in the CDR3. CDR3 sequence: CASSYSTAGVSYGYTF. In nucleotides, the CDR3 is TGTGCCAGCAGTTACTCGACGGCAGGGGTTTCCTATGGCTACACCTTC.

The CDR3 reads CASGEKQGLRTEAFF. The CDR3 nucleotides read TGTGCCAGCGGGGAGAAGCAGGGTTTACGGACGGAAGCTTTCTTT. V usage is TRBV6-5 and J usage is TRBJ1-1, with D possibly being TRBD1 (5 bases). This CDR3 has 15 residues. The germline gives CDR1 MNHEY, CDR2 SVGAGI. Trimming removed 8 bases at V and 8 bases at J, with 24 bases between.